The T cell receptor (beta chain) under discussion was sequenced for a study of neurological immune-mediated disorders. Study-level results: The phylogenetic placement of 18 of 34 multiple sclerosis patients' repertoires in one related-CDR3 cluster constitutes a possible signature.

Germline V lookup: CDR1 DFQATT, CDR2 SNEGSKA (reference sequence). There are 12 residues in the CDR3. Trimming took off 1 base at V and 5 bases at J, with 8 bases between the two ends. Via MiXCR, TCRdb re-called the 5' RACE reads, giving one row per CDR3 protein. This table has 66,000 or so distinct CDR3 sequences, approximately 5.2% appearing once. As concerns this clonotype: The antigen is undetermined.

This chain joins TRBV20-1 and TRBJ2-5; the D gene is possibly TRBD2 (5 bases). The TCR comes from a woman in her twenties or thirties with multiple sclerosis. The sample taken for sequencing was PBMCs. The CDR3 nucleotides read TGCAGTGCTAGAGTCTCGGGGGAGACCCAGTACTTC. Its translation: CSARVSGETQYF.